This T cell receptor beta chain was retrieved from a study of cytomegalovirus exposure and HLA in healthy donors. Study-level findings and limits: Most of the TCR beta V segments (in an earlier analysis) were productive either about 87% or about 30% of the time. Researchers counted around 180 TCR beta chains as cytomegalovirus-associated.

The PCR made use of 60 Vbeta and 13 Jbeta primers. The data were produced by immunoSEQ multiplex PCR, yet TCRdb's version contains in-frame clones alone and is incomplete. The listing records about 140,000 clones. As to this clone: The target antigen is unknown.

With 9 bases clipped from V and 2 bases from J, the junction kept 6 bases outside the gene matches. The germline gives CDR1 SNHLY, CDR2 FYNNEI. The CDR3 is made up of 14 amino acids. Specimen: PBMCs. The V gene is TRBV2, the J gene TRBJ2-7, with 11 nucleotides matching TRBD2. The source is a woman younger than 35 in good health and CMV-seronegative. CDR3 nucleotides: TGTGCCAGTACGACTAGCGGGGTAACCTACGAGCAGTACTTC. Translated: CASTTSGVTYEQYF.